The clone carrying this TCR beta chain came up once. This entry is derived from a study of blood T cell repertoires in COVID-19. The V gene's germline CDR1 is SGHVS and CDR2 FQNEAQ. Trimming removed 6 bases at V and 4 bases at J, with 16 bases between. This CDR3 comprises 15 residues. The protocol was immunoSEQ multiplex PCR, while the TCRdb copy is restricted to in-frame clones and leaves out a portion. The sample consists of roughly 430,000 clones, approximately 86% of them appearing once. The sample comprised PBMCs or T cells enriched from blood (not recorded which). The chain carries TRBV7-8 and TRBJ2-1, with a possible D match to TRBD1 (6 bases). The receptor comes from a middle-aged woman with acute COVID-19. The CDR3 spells CASSPGQGKYNEQFF. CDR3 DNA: TGTGCCAGCAGTCCGGGGCAGGGGAAATACAATGAGCAGTTCTTC. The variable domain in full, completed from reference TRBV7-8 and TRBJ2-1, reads GAGVSQSPRYKVAKRGQDVALRCDPISGHVSLFWYQQALGQGPEFLTYFQNEAQLDKSGLPSDRFFAERPEGSVSTLKIQRTQQEDSAVYLCASSPGQGKYNEQFFGPGTRLTVL.